Listed below are T cell receptor beta chains from one sample, sequenced in a study of cytomegalovirus exposure and HLA in healthy donors. Some clones are missing from TCRdb's copy, which holds only in-frame ones; the method was immunoSEQ multiplex PCR. The data contain fewer than 200,000 clones, 65% to 85% of them singletons. Sequencing was performed on PBMCs. These receptors were taken from a woman younger than 35 in good health and CMV-seropositive. Each CDR3 is given with its conserved first and last residue. The D gene is left open where the match is weak. A row's size may be missing; if present it is once, few, many or a size class.

clone_size d_call j_call v_call cdr3_aa cdr3_nt
few . TRBJ2-7 TRBV7-9 CASSGREKGIREQYF TGTGCCAGCAGCGGAAGGGAGAAAGGGATTCGCGAGCAGTACTTC
once . TRBJ1-6 TRBV5-1 CASSLEGRTDSPLHF TGCGCCAGCAGCTTGGAAGGCAGAACAGATTCACCCCTCCACTTT
. . TRBJ2-3 TRBV27 CASSPGGDTQYF TGTGCCAGCAGCCCCGGGGGAGATACGCAGTATTTT
. . TRBJ1-4 TRBV6-5 CASSTGVEGKLFF TGTGCCAGCAGTACCGGGGTAGAGGGAAAACTGTTTTTT
. . TRBJ2-5 TRBV25-1 CASNSRTGEQTQYF TGTGCCAGCAACTCCCGGACCGGGGAGCAGACCCAGTACTTC
. TRBD1 TRBJ2-7 TRBV29-1 CSVEGRGQEQYF TGCAGCGTTGAAGGCAGGGGGCAAGAGCAGTACTTC
. . TRBJ1-1 TRBV5-1 CASTRGLNTEAFF TGCGCCAGCACAAGGGGGTTGAACACTGAAGCTTTCTTT
. . TRBJ2-7 TRBV7-9 CASSLGGPYYEQYF TGTGCCAGCAGCTTAGGGGGGCCTTACTACGAGCAGTACTTC
once . TRBJ1-2 TRBV25-1 CASSELAYLGGYTF TGTGCCAGCAGTGAATTAGCATACCTCGGTGGCTACACCTTC
. . TRBJ2-7 TRBV18 CASSQTTSYEQYF TGTGCCAGCTCCCAAACGACTAGTTACGAGCAGTACTTC
. . TRBJ1-3 TRBV27 CASSYGNETRAGGNTIYF TGTGCCAGCAGTTATGGGAATGAAACCAGGGCTGGCGGAAACACCATATATTTT
. . TRBJ2-7 TRBV5-8 CASSLGYGGAYEQYF TGTGCCAGCAGCTTGGGTTACGGCGGAGCCTACGAGCAGTACTTC
. TRBD2 TRBJ2-5 TRBV18 CASSPGLAGGSGVQTQYF TGTGCCAGCTCACCAGGACTAGCGGGGGGAAGTGGAGTACAGACCCAGTACTTC
. TRBD1 TRBJ1-1 TRBV29-1 CSVRQGANTEAFF TGCAGCGTTAGACAGGGCGCTAACACTGAAGCTTTCTTT
. . TRBJ2-6 TRBV19 CASSMSQSSGANVLTF TGTGCCAGTAGTATGTCTCAGTCCTCTGGGGCCAACGTCCTGACTTTC
. . TRBJ2-3 TRBV13 CASSPPLSGGTDTQYF TGTGCCAGCAGCCCCCCCCTCTCCGGGGGCACAGATACGCAGTATTTT
. . TRBJ1-5 TRBV6-1 CASSESYSNQPQHF TGTGCCAGCAGTGAGAGTTATAGCAATCAGCCCCAGCATTTT
. TRBD2 TRBJ2-7 TRBV10-3 CAISEWREGEQYF TGTGCCATCAGTGAGTGGCGGGAGGGGGAGCAGTACTTC
. TRBD1 TRBJ2-7 TRBV2 CASNHGTGQHEQYF TGTGCCAGCAACCACGGGACAGGGCAGCACGAGCAGTACTTC
once . TRBJ1-5 TRBV5-1 CASSLSGDSNQPQHF TGCGCCAGCAGCTTGTCGGGGGATAGCAATCAGCCCCAGCATTTT
. . TRBJ1-2 TRBV6-1 CASSEGSGGYGYTF TGTGCCAGCAGTGAAGGGTCGGGGGGATATGGCTACACCTTC
. . TRBJ2-1 TRBV7-6 CASSLGGPSAYNEQFF TGTGCCAGCAGCTTAGGCGGCCCCTCCGCTTACAATGAGCAGTTCTTC
. . TRBJ2-5 TRBV2 CASSGGTQYF TGTGCCAGCTCTGGAGGGACCCAGTACTTC
. TRBD1 TRBJ1-2 TRBV27 CASSLSLRQGAYGYTF TGTGCCAGCAGTTTATCTCTGAGACAGGGTGCCTATGGCTACACCTTC
. . TRBJ1-5 TRBV18 CASSPSAENQPQHF TGTGCCAGCTCACCGTCGGCGGAGAATCAGCCCCAGCATTTT
. . TRBJ1-5 TRBV6-5 CASSRTDSSGPQHF TGTGCCAGCAGTCGAACGGACAGTTCCGGGCCCCAGCATTTT
few . TRBJ2-7 TRBV2 CASLQTSYEQYF TGTGCCAGCCTCCAGACTAGCTACGAGCAGTACTTC
. . TRBJ2-5 TRBV29-1 CSADQGIGETQYF TGCAGCGCCGACCAGGGGATTGGGGAGACCCAGTACTTC
few . TRBJ2-7 TRBV27 CASRGHLDPYEQYF TGTGCCAGCAGGGGACACTTAGATCCCTACGAGCAGTACTTC
. . TRBJ2-1 TRBV27 CASSFLSGNYNEQFF TGTGCCAGCAGTTTCCTATCAGGTAACTACAATGAGCAGTTCTTC
. TRBD1 TRBJ1-3 TRBV5-3 CARSFFRGHRNTIYF TGTGCCAGAAGTTTTTTCAGGGGGCATAGAAACACCATATATTTT
. TRBD2 TRBJ2-5 TRBV2 CASRGGGWVGETQYF TGTGCCAGCCGGGGGGGCGGATGGGTCGGGGAGACCCAGTACTTC
. . TRBJ2-7 TRBV20-1 CSAVFGEQYF TGCAGTGCTGTATTCGGCGAGCAGTACTTC
many . TRBJ2-6 TRBV6-1 CASSDRVSGANVLTF TGTGCCAGCAGTGACAGGGTTTCTGGGGCCAACGTCCTGACTTTC
. TRBD2 TRBJ2-7 TRBV19 CASKETSGISYEQYF TGTGCCAGTAAGGAGACTAGCGGGATCTCCTACGAGCAGTACTTC
once TRBD1 TRBJ2-2 TRBV14 CASSQAGTGILAGELFF TGTGCCAGCAGCCAAGCCGGGACAGGTATCCTGGCCGGGGAGCTGTTTTTT
. TRBD2 TRBJ2-3 TRBV29-1 CSVVTGGEGTDTQYF TGCAGCGTTGTCACTGGGGGGGAGGGGACAGATACGCAGTATTTT
. . TRBJ1-2 TRBV29-1 CSVEAANYGYTF TGCAGCGTTGAGGCCGCTAACTATGGCTACACCTTC
. TRBD1 TRBJ1-2 TRBV11-2 CASSPPGTGSLYGYTF TGTGCCAGCAGCCCTCCCGGGACAGGATCCCTCTATGGCTACACCTTC
. . TRBJ1-6 TRBV9 CASTDGGGSSSPLHF TGTGCCAGCACCGATGGGGGGGGCAGCAGTTCACCCCTCCACTTT
. . TRBJ1-1 TRBV2 CASSSQWNTEAFF TGTGCCAGCAGTTCTCAGTGGAACACTGAAGCTTTCTTT
. . TRBJ1-5 TRBV7-2 CASSSRTGGMDQPQHF TGTGCCAGCAGCTCCAGGACGGGGGGGATGGATCAGCCCCAGCATTTT
. TRBD1 TRBJ2-2 TRBV4-2 CASSQDHQGALNTGELFF TGTGCCAGCAGCCAAGATCACCAGGGGGCCCTGAACACCGGGGAGCTGTTTTTT
. . TRBJ1-1 TRBV13 CASSLNSRQPEAFF TGTGCCAGCAGCTTAAATTCGAGACAGCCTGAAGCTTTCTTT
. . TRBJ1-2 TRBV18 CASSPETGTNYGYTF TGTGCCAGCTCACCAGAGACAGGAACCAACTATGGCTACACCTTC
. . TRBJ2-5 TRBV27 CASSPYLQTQYF TGTGCCAGCAGTCCCTATCTTCAGACCCAGTACTTC
. . TRBJ2-5 TRBV27 CASSLRGETGTQYF TGTGCCAGCAGCCTCCGCGGTGAGACTGGGACCCAGTACTTC
many . TRBJ2-7 TRBV5-4 CASSRGGGPYEQYF TGTGCCAGCAGCAGGGGCGGCGGACCCTACGAGCAGTACTTC